This T cell receptor (beta chain) emerged from a study of cytomegalovirus exposure and HLA in healthy donors. Notes on the study in general: One variant, a missense change in DCLRE1C, was linked in a later analysis to TCR beta V- and J-gene trimming. In the analysis, some V segments, TRBV6-2 and TRBV6-3 included, were excluded as indistinguishable. Through in vitro validation, three CMV-associated chains were shown to be specific for CMV antigens.

The PCR contained 60 Vbeta and 13 Jbeta primers. Generated by immunoSEQ multiplex PCR, the TCRdb table keeps only in-frame clones and is missing some. Of 120,000 or so clones detected, over 60% appear once; the ten largest clones hold over 1%. This CDR3 region has 15 residues. V was pared by 0 bases and J by 7 bases, with 15 bases between. The germline gives CDR1 SGHAT, CDR2 FQNNGV. Concerning this clone: Antigen: not known.

The source is a human donor in good health. J is TRBJ1-1 and V is TRBV11-2; D uncertain. Sequencing was done on a sample of PBMCs. In DNA, the CDR3 is TGTGCCAGCAGCTTAGATAGACATCTTCCCCTTGAAGCTTTCTTT. Residues: CASSLDRHLPLEAFF.